A single sample is the source of the 5 T cell receptor beta chains below, sequenced in a study of OX40 agonist ivuxolimab in advanced cancers. The repertoire was sequenced with immunoSEQ multiplex PCR; TCRdb's copy has only in-frame clones and lacks some. The sample consists of roughly 26,000 clones, approximately 90% of them appearing once. The sample here was CD4+ or CD8+ T cells sorted from blood, taken in a trial of the OX40 agonist ivuxolimab. The receptors originated from an adult with an advanced solid tumor such as melanoma, head and neck, liver or kidney cancer.

This chain connects TRBV19 to TRBJ2-7, with TRBD1 matching over 9 bases. The CDR3 has 14 residues. V shed 5 bases, J shed 2 bases, and the junction held 4 bases outside the gene matches. Germline assignment: CDR1 LNHDA and CDR2 SQIVND (reference sequence). The CDR3 here is CASSPGQGPYEQYF. CDR3 nucleotides: TGTGCCAGTAGTCCGGGACAGGGCCCCTACGAGCAGTACTTC.

The CDR3 nucleotides are TGTGCCAGCAGTGAAGGGTGGGGGATCCAAGAGACCCAGTACTTC. Translation: CASSEGWGIQETQYF. The V and J genes are TRBV6-1 and TRBJ2-5; possibly TRBD1 or TRBD2 for D (5 bases each). Germline values: CDR1 MNHNS, CDR2 SASEGT. V lost 1 base and J lost 1, with 10 bases in between. This CDR3 comprises 15 residues.

This chain joins TRBV28 and TRBJ2-1; D is ambiguous. The V gene lost 3 bases and the J gene lost 8 bases, with 17 bases spanning the gap. The CDR3 has 15 amino acids. Looked up from germline, CDR1 is MDHEN and CDR2 is SYDVKM. CDR3 sequence: CASSLVSRNVDEQFF. The CDR3 DNA reads TGTGCCAGCAGTTTGGTTTCTAGGAATGTGGATGAGCAGTTCTTC.

The rearrangement uses TRBV4-2 and TRBJ2-1; D is undetermined. The V gene's germline CDR1 is LGHNA and CDR2 YNFKEQ. This CDR3 spans 16 amino acids. Trimming left V 0 bases short and J 4 bases short, with 13 bases between. The CDR3 DNA reads TGTGCCAGCAGCCAAGATCAAGAGCGCCCTTACAATGAGCAGTTCTTC. Translation: CASSQDQERPYNEQFF.

The chain is built from TRBV28 and TRBJ2-7, with a tentative D call TRBD2 (6 bases). This CDR3 region has 17 residues. Trimming removed 3 bases at V and 0 bases at J, with 18 bases between. The germline gives CDR1 MDHEN, CDR2 SYDVKM. CDR3 region: CASSFARYETSSYEQYF. The CDR3 DNA reads as TGTGCCAGCAGTTTCGCCCGTTACGAGACTAGCTCCTACGAGCAGTACTTC.